These T cell receptor beta chains were read from a single sample in a study of blood T cell repertoires in COVID-19. Profiling relied on immunoSEQ multiplex PCR, and the TCRdb table lists in-frame clones only, not all of them. This table holds around 75,000 clones, about 88% found once. The sequencing sample was made of peripheral blood. The receptors originated from a man aged 70 or older with active COVID-19. Both conserved end residues are part of each CDR3. D genes are given only for firm matches. Size is stated for part of the rows, as once, few or many counts, or as a class when the clone is expanded.

TRBJ1-4,many,TRBV9,.,TGTGCCAGCAGCGCTGAGGTTGGTGAAAAACTGTTTTTT,CASSAEVGEKLFF
TRBJ1-4,.,TRBV12-3/TRBV12-4,TRBD1,TGTGCCAGCAGTTTAGGGACAGGGATCGGGATTTTT,CASSLGTGIGIF
TRBJ1-3,once,TRBV9,.,TGTGCCAGCAGCTCCAGACGGGCCGGGGAGGACACCATATATTTT,CASSSRRAGEDTIYF
TRBJ2-7,.,TRBV9,.,TGTGCCAGCAGCGTAGCCCAGGGGTCCTACGAGCAGTACTTC,CASSVAQGSYEQYF
TRBJ2-7,.,TRBV7-2,TRBD2,TGTGCCAGCGGGGCTAGCGGGAGGGGGGCCTACGAGCAGTACTTC,CASGASGRGAYEQYF
TRBJ2-7,once,TRBV28,TRBD1,TGTGCCAGCGGCCGACAGGGTTACCCCTACGAGCAGTACTTC,CASGRQGYPYEQYF
TRBJ2-7,.,TRBV7-9,TRBD2,TGTGCCAGCAGCAACCCAAGCGGGAGGGCCGGGTACGAGCAGTACTTC,CASSNPSGRAGYEQYF
TRBJ2-3,.,TRBV27,.,TGTGCCAGCACCGGGACGGCGGGGACCACGCAGTATTTT,CASTGTAGTTQYF
TRBJ1-1,.,TRBV6-1,.,TGTGCCAGCAGTGAGGGGGGGGAAGCTTTCTTT,CASSEGGEAFF
TRBJ1-4,.,TRBV6-6,TRBD1,TGTGCCAGCAGCCCGACAGGGGGCTTTGAAAAACTGTTTTTT,CASSPTGGFEKLFF
TRBJ1-2,.,TRBV19,.,TGTGCCACCACCCCCGGGGGGGGTCTTATTAACTATGGCTACACCTTC,CATTPGGGLINYGYTF
TRBJ2-3,.,TRBV18,TRBD1,TGTGCCAGCTCCCCGGGGACAGGGGGTACGACAGATACGCAGTATTTT,CASSPGTGGTTDTQYF
TRBJ1-3,.,TRBV9,.,TGTGCCAGCAGCGTAACACCCCCCGGGAGCTCTGGAAACACCATATATTTT,CASSVTPPGSSGNTIYF
TRBJ2-7,.,TRBV7-3,TRBD2,TGTGCCAGCAGCCCAACTAGCGCGCAATCCTACGAGCAGTACTTC,CASSPTSAQSYEQYF